The clone carrying this TCR beta chain showed up just once. Its matching antigen is unknown. This CDR3 has 15 residues. CDR1 KGHSH and CDR2 LQKENI come from the germline V gene. V lost 2 bases to trimming and J lost 2 bases, with 10 bases between them. The data were taken from a study of human T cells and chemical hapten exposure. Overall study context: The patch tests put 0.01% DPC on the skin of the upper back and were read 6 days later. Study outcomes and limitations: While controls formed fewer of them, expanded TCRs formed significantly more large CDR3 similarity clusters.

Time point of the sample: patch test 1, 2 weeks after DPC sensitization. Treatment noted: therapeutic diphenylcyclopropenone sensitization with weekly scalp DPC. The authors' total RNA extraction used unfractionated whole blood. TCRdb processed the RACE reads anew with MiXCR; each CDR3 protein has one entry. The data show some 340,000 distinct CDR3 sequences, around 6.9% seen once. This TCR came from a woman younger than 30 with alopecia areata. Some clones in this sample may be carry-over from other donors' samples. This chain connects TRBV18 to TRBJ2-1, with D perhaps given as TRBD1 or TRBD2 (5 bases each). Sample: whole blood, taken in connection with sensitization to the hapten diphenylcyclopropenone (DPC). The CDR3 DNA sequence: TGTGCCAGCTCACCAGGGGACGGAACCTACAATGAGCAGTTCTTC. Protein sequence: CASSPGDGTYNEQFF. Supplemented by reference TRBV18 and TRBJ2-1, the full variable domain reads NAGVMQNPRHLVRRRGQEARLRCSPMKGHSHVYWYRQLPEEGLKFMVYLQKENIIDESGMPKERFSAEFPKEGPSILRIQQVVRGDSAAYFCASSPGDGTYNEQFFGPGTRLTVL.